This TCR beta chain emerged from a study of tissue T cells after allogeneic stem cell transplantation (dated by TCRdb to 2021 to 2024). Looking at the study overall: Using research autopsies of patients with and without GVHD, plus mouse models of GVHD, the study profiled TCR beta repertoires across many tissues. The human part of the study was a prospective observational study with no blinding and no randomization. What the authors observed across the whole study: Sampling depth was acknowledged as a limitation, and the patient cohort was both small and clinically heterogeneous. Within patients, how anatomically similar the tissues were was a key factor in shaping TCR repertoire composition, regardless of disease or transplant status. Which tissue TCRs were alloreactive or antigen-specific was not determined in the study, and some clones might have been persisting host cells. Few T cell clones were found to be shared across patients, but shared repertoire signatures across patients were revealed in a tissue-specific fashion by motif-based clustering. In both patients and mice, T cells from blood and spleen picked up only a limited part of the TCR repertoire that was detected in tissues.

Libraries were prepared through the immunoSEQ multiplex PCR assay. TCRbeta CDR3 sequencing was done by Adaptive Biotechnologies at survey depth, reporting CDR3 sequences, V/J genes, productive frequency and template counts. TCR beta CDR3 regions were amplified from genomic DNA rather than RNA. The authors' pipeline ran thus. Pairwise repertoire overlap between tissues was quantified with Jensen-Shannon divergence, where 1 means complete divergence and 0 identical. Tissues were clustered by single-linkage agglomerative hierarchical clustering of pairwise JSD values and displayed as dendrograms. GLIPH2 was applied to all patient samples using simulation_depth 1000, kmer_min_depth 3, and cdr3_length_cutoff 8, and only groups with more than two unique CDR3s were retained. A standardized tissue-overlap score was calculated by extrapolating Jaccard GLIPH-group overlap across patients to a standard repertoire size of 1000 clones. Linear mixed-effect models, with tissue as a fixed effect and individual as a random effect, were used to test how diversity related to clinical or experimental variables. TCRdb carries this immuneACCESS record with in-frame sequences only. Its versions omit some clonotypes, under half of them owing to an unresolved V gene in the studies checked, with the rest unexplained. The V and J calls and clone size come from that table; D and trimming were worked out from the DNA. For this sample the table gives around 7,300 clones, of which 50% were detected only once. The ten most abundant clones make up 3.5% to 4% of the sample.

The intended sense of this specimen's time point label: mouse harvest day 7 after allogeneic transplant. Mouse grafts combined 10^7 T-cell-depleted bone marrow cells with 10^6 splenic CD5+ T cells, given via tail vein injection. To model GVHD in mice, a major MHC-mismatch B6 (H2b) into BALB/c (H2d) model was used, and tissues were profiled at day 7 or 14. On day 7 or 14 post-transplant, mouse tissues and retro-orbital blood were harvested with separate sterile tools for each animal, and livers were flushed beforehand. Before genomic DNA was isolated with the DNeasy Blood & Tissue Kit, mouse tissues were minced with razor blades in buffered saline. From the cysteine up to the phenylalanine, the CDR3 has a length of 14 residues. Part of the CDR3 DNA is given, 39 bases translated from base 1. The germline V gene encodes CDR1 KGHPV and CDR2 FQNQEV (reference sequence). Relative to germline, V is missing 4 bases and J is missing 2 bases, with 2 bases of the junction outside any gene match.

By sample share, this clone is medium-sized (0.01 to 0.1%). Its antigen is not yet known. This receptor came from a mouse, so its gene names and germline sequences are mouse ones too. The CDR3 end is not reached by the read, which stops 1 residue before it; the germline J gene fills it in. This TCR was recovered from a female BALB/c mouse given C57BL/6 T cells with graft-versus-host disease after an allogeneic hematopoietic cell transplant. The sequenced material came from gut tissue. This sequence uses TRBV26 and TRBJ1-3, with 7 middle bases fitting TRBD1. The CDR3 region: CASSQGAPGNTLYF. Partial CDR3 DNA: TGTGCCAGCAGTCAGGGGGCGCCTGGAAATACGCTCTAT.